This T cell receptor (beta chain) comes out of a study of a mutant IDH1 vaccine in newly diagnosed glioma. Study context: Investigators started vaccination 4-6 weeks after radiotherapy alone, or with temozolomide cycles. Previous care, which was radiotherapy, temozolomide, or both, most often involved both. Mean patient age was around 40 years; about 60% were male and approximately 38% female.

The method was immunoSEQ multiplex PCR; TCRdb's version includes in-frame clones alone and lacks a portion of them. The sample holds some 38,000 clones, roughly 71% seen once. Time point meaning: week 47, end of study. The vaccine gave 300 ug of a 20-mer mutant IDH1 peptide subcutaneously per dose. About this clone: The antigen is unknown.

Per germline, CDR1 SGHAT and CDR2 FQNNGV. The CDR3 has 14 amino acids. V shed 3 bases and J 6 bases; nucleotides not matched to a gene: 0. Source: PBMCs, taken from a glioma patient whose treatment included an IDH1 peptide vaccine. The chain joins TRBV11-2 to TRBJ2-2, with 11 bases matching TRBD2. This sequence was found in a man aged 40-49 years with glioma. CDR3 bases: TGTGCCAGCAGCTTGACTAGCGGGGCCGGGGAGCTGTTTTTT. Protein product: CASSLTSGAGELFF.